A single sample gave rise to the 30 T cell receptor beta chains below, sequenced in a study of T cell responses to AZD1222 COVID-19 vaccine. TCRdb's copy holds only in-frame clones and misses some; the assay was immunoSEQ multiplex PCR. The sample lists over 120,000 clones; about nine tenths were seen once. The specimen was peripheral blood, collected on day 0 of AZD1222 vaccination. The receptors come from an adult in good health.

In DNA form, the CDR3 reads TGTGCCAGTAGTGCCGGACAGGGGGCATCATACGAGCAGTACTTC. Protein product: CASSAGQGASYEQYF. The chain is built from TRBV19 and TRBJ2-7; 11 bases map to TRBD1. J was trimmed by 4 bases and V by 5 bases; bases with no gene match: 7. Germline V gene data show CDR1 as LNHDA and CDR2 as SQIVND (reference sequence). The CDR3 is made up of 15 amino acids.

The chain uses TRBV28 and TRBJ2-7, with a weak D call TRBD1 (5 bases). Germline CDR1 and CDR2: MDHEN and SYDVKM. The CDR3 consists of 16 residues. Trimming took off 2 bases at V and 0 bases at J, with 14 bases between the two ends. The CDR3 loop is CASSLKQGLISYEQYF. The CDR3 DNA reads TGTGCCAGCAGTTTAAAGCAGGGCCTAATCTCCTACGAGCAGTACTTC.

This chain joins TRBV4-2 and TRBJ2-5; 13 bases align to TRBD2. The CDR3 is made up of 15 amino acids. The germline gives CDR1 LGHNA, CDR2 YNFKEQ. V was pared by 3 bases and J by 5 bases, with 3 bases of the junction left unmatched. The CDR3 loop is CASSHGTSGEETQYF. CDR3 sequence (DNA): TGTGCCAGCAGCCACGGGACTAGCGGGGAGGAGACCCAGTACTTC.

This clone was seen more than once but under ten times. The chain links TRBV7-9 to TRBJ2-7; 14 bases are a match to TRBD2. CDR1 and CDR2 from the germline V gene are SEHNR and FQNEAQ (reference sequence). The CDR3 contains 16 residues. Losses at the gene ends were 3 bases for V and 4 bases for J; bases not matched to a gene: 5. The CDR3 sequence: CASSFGLAGGGYEQYF. The CDR3, as DNA: TGTGCCAGCAGCTTCGGACTAGCGGGAGGAGGTTACGAGCAGTACTTC.

The chain links TRBV5-1 to TRBJ2-7, with a weak D call TRBD1 (6 bases). The CDR3 runs to 14 residues. CDR1 is SGHRS and CDR2 is YFSETQ in the germline V gene. Trimming removed 4 bases at V and 0 bases at J, with 11 bases between. For the CDR3, the DNA is TGCGCCAGCAGCCTACGGACAGTCTCCTACGAGCAGTACTTC. Its translation is CASSLRTVSYEQYF.

This clone was found once. J is TRBJ2-3 and V is TRBV27, with 11 bases lining up with TRBD2. The V gene end was trimmed by 7 bases and the J gene end by 4 bases; junction bases not matched to a gene: 4. The CDR3 has 14 amino acids. From germline, CDR1 is MNHEY and CDR2 SMNVEV (reference sequence). The CDR3 here is CASTVAGGSDTQYF. In DNA, the CDR3 is TGTGCCAGCACCGTAGCGGGAGGGTCAGATACGCAGTATTTT.

The CDR3 reads CASSAGTGVGSPLHF. In DNA, the CDR3 is TGTGCCAGCAGCGCCGGGACAGGGGTAGGATCACCCCTCCACTTT. The rearrangement joins TRBV9 to TRBJ1-6; TRBD1 matches 10 bases. Germline-derived CDR1 and CDR2 are SGDLS and YYNGEE. CDR3 length: 15 residues. Trimming removed 3 bases from V and 10 bases from J; junction bases left unmatched: 7.

This CDR3 is CASSRTFGTEAFF. CDR3 nucleotides: TGTGCCAGCTCCCGGACATTCGGGACTGAAGCTTTCTTT. The genes are TRBV6-5 and TRBJ1-1, with D tentatively TRBD1 (5 bases). The CDR3 contains 13 residues. Germline V lookup: CDR1 MNHEY, CDR2 SVGAGI. V gave up 8 bases and J gave up 5 bases, with 15 bases separating them.

This rearrangement joins TRBV18 to TRBJ2-7; 9 bases are shared with TRBD2. V trimming: 2 bases; J trimming: 3 bases; junction bases outside the gene matches: 5. Germline lookup yields CDR1 KGHSH and CDR2 LQKENI. The CDR3 covers 15 residues. The CDR3 here is CASSPIAGANYEQYF. In DNA, the CDR3 is TGTGCCAGCTCACCAATAGCGGGGGCAAACTACGAGCAGTACTTC.

This clone has only one observation. The V call is TRBV28, the J call TRBJ1-1, with D perhaps matching TRBD1 (5 bases). Trimming pared 10 bases from V and 3 bases from J, leaving 24 bases between. Per the germline V gene, CDR1 is MDHEN and CDR2 is SYDVKM. The CDR3 sequence is 16 residues long. CDR3 protein: CATVAQGWTLHTEAFF. In DNA, the CDR3 is TGTGCCACCGTAGCCCAGGGTTGGACTTTGCACACTGAAGCTTTCTTT.

The chain joins TRBV10-3 to TRBJ1-1; TRBD1 might be the D (6 bases). Trimming shortened V by 0 bases and J by 0 bases, and 14 bases separated the two germline ends. Germline lookup yields CDR1 ENHRY and CDR2 SYGVKD. The CDR3 covers 17 residues. This chain's CDR3 is CAISESGGRGVNTEAFF. The CDR3 nucleotides are TGTGCCATCAGTGAGTCGGGGGGGCGCGGGGTGAACACTGAAGCTTTCTTT.

The chain uses TRBV5-4 and TRBJ1-1; D is uncertain. Looked up from germline, CDR1 is SGHNT and CDR2 is YYREEE (reference sequence). The CDR3 spans 14 residues. The germline V and J ends were trimmed by 2 bases and 3 bases, with 11 bases remaining between them. The CDR3 DNA sequence: TGTGCCAGCAGCTTTCCTGGACGGGACACTGAAGCTTTCTTT. Its protein product is CASSFPGRDTEAFF.

The chain couples TRBV13 to TRBJ2-7; 8 bases map to TRBD1. CDR1 PRHDT and CDR2 FYEKMQ come from the germline V gene (reference sequence). This CDR3 region has 14 residues. Unmatched junction bases numbered 5, after V lost 5 bases and J lost 2 bases. CDR3 amino acids: CASSGSGGAYEQYF. DNA for the CDR3: TGTGCCAGCAGCGGATCAGGGGGCGCCTACGAGCAGTACTTC.

The chain has TRBV28 and TRBJ2-2; D might be TRBD1 or TRBD2, each matching 5 bases. Germline V lookup: CDR1 MDHEN, CDR2 SYDVKM. The ends were cut back, 4 bases at V and 8 bases at J, with 8 bases in the middle. The CDR3 consists of 12 residues. The CDR3 region is CASSWGMGELFF. The CDR3 DNA reads as TGTGCCAGCAGTTGGGGGATGGGGGAGCTGTTTTTT.

J is TRBJ1-1 and V is TRBV6-5; no clear D gene. The V end was cut by 6 bases, the J end by 7 bases, with 21 bases between. Germline CDR1 is MNHEY and CDR2 is SVGAGI. The CDR3 consists of 15 residues. CDR3 sequence (DNA): TGTGCCAGCAGGCCGGGTCCTCGTCGGGTGGATGAAGCTTTCTTT. Amino acid sequence: CASRPGPRRVDEAFF.

The J gene is TRBJ2-7, the V gene TRBV5-1, with 11 bases identical to TRBD1. The CDR3 runs 15 residues. Germline values: CDR1 SGHRS, CDR2 YFSETQ. The ends lost 4 bases at V and 5 bases at J; junction bases unmatched: 8. CDR3 nucleotide sequence: TGCGCCAGCAGCGGACCCGGGACAGGGGGGCACGAGCAGTACTTC. Residues: CASSGPGTGGHEQYF.

This clone was counted a single time. This chain uses TRBV27 with TRBJ2-3; TRBD1 is a possible D gene (5 bases). Trimming took off 6 bases at V and 6 bases at J, with 22 bases between the two ends. The CDR3 is 16 residues long. CDR1 and CDR2 from the germline V gene are MNHEY and SMNVEV (reference sequence). The CDR3 nucleotides are TGTGCCAGCAGCAGGACGACTGGGGCGACGGGTGATACGCAGTATTTT. Its protein product is CASSRTTGATGDTQYF.

The chain joins TRBV7-9 to TRBJ1-1; 7 bases line up with TRBD1. This CDR3 is 12 amino acids long. Germline V gene sequence: CDR1 SEHNR, CDR2 FQNEAQ (reference sequence). V shed 5 bases, J shed 5 bases, and the junction held 2 bases outside the gene matches. The CDR3 loop reads CASSRDSTEAFF. The CDR3 nucleotides are TGTGCCAGCAGCCGGGACAGTACTGAAGCTTTCTTT. Full variable domain (rest looked up from reference TRBV7-9 and TRBJ1-1): DTGVSQNPRHKITKRGQNVTFRCDPISEHNRLYWYRQTLGQGPEFLTYFQNEAQLEKSRLLSDRFSAERPKGSFSTLEIQRTEQGDSAMYLCASSRDSTEAFFGQGTRLTVV.

This chain joins TRBV4-1 and TRBJ1-6; D is unresolved. V was trimmed by 4 bases and J by 10 bases, leaving 11 bases between them. The germline V gene encodes CDR1 MGHRA and CDR2 YSYEKL. The CDR3 runs 13 residues. CDR3: CASSPNPRSPLHF. In DNA form, the CDR3 reads TGCGCCAGCAGCCCTAACCCGAGGTCACCCCTCCACTTT.

This clone was found once. This chain connects TRBV11-2 to TRBJ2-3; tentative D call: TRBD2 (5 bases). Trimming cost V 5 bases and J 2 bases, with 11 bases left between them. The CDR3 is 14 amino acids. The germline V gene encodes CDR1 SGHAT and CDR2 FQNNGV. CDR3 nucleotides: TGTGCCAGCAGCACCGACTACCTCACAGATACGCAGTATTTT. Its translation is CASSTDYLTDTQYF.

This clone has just one count. The chain links TRBV28 to TRBJ1-2; D unclear. Trimming stripped 8 bases from V and 4 bases from J, with 17 bases between. This CDR3 is built from 14 residues. Germline values: CDR1 MDHEN, CDR2 SYDVKM. In nucleotides, the CDR3 is TGTGCCAGCTCAACCCGCGGGCCGCTCTATGGCTACACCTTC. The encoded protein is CASSTRGPLYGYTF.

The J gene is TRBJ1-1, the V gene TRBV21-1. TRBV21-1 is listed as a pseudogene. The length of the CDR3 is 12 residues. CDR3 residues: CASGSDGGEAFF. The DNA of the CDR3 is TGTGCCAGCGGTTCGGACGGGGGGGAAGCTTTCTTT.

This chain connects TRBV27 to TRBJ2-7, with 12 bases that match TRBD2. Germline-derived CDR1 and CDR2 are MNHEY and SMNVEV (reference sequence). The CDR3 runs 15 residues. J gave up 0 bases and V 4 bases, and 1 base lay outside the gene matches. The CDR3 protein is CASSSLAGGSYEQYF. The CDR3 bases are TGTGCCAGCAGTTCACTAGCGGGAGGCTCCTACGAGCAGTACTTC.

This clone showed up just once. The chain employs TRBV12-3 or TRBV12-4 and TRBJ2-1; D is possibly TRBD1 (5 bases). The CDR3 extends over 11 amino acids. Trimming left V 4 bases short and J 10 bases short, with 8 bases between. The CDR3 region has the DNA TGTGCCAGCAGTTACAGGAGAGAGCAGTTCTTC. Its protein is CASSYRREQFF.

For the CDR3, the DNA is TGTGCTAGTGGTTTGCCCGCAGGGGTAGCTTTCTTT. It encodes CASGLPAGVAFF. This chain joins TRBV12-5 and TRBJ1-1; the D gene is possibly TRBD1 (6 bases). Per the germline V gene, CDR1 is LGHNT and CDR2 is FRNRAP. The V end was cut by 2 bases, the J end by 10 bases, with 11 bases between. CDR3 length: 12 amino acids.

This rearrangement joins TRBV5-5 to TRBJ1-5, with TRBD1 matching over 8 bases. Germline V gene data show CDR1 as SGHKS and CDR2 as YYEKEE (reference sequence). This CDR3 region has 16 residues. V dropped 4 bases and J dropped 4; count of bases not matched to a gene: 10. CDR3 in DNA: TGTGCCAGCAGCAGCTGGACAGGGCTGGGAAATCAGCCCCAGCATTTT. Translation: CASSSWTGLGNQPQHF.

The table lists this clone with a count of one. This chain uses TRBV9 with TRBJ1-3, with D perhaps TRBD1 (5 bases). The CDR3 runs to 15 residues. The V end lost 3 bases, the J end lost 0 bases, and 10 bases lay between the germline ends. Per the germline V gene, CDR1 is SGDLS and CDR2 is YYNGEE. The CDR3, as DNA: TGTGCCAGCAGCGACGCAGGGCACTCTGGAAACACCATATATTTT. It encodes CASSDAGHSGNTIYF.

V usage is TRBV9 and J usage is TRBJ1-2; no reliable D call. The germline V gene has CDR1 SGDLS and CDR2 YYNGEE. CDR3 size: 14 residues. Trimming removed 3 bases at V and 2 bases at J, with 11 bases between. CDR3 nucleotide sequence: TGTGCCAGCAGCGCACAGATAACCAACTATGGCTACACCTTC. Residues: CASSAQITNYGYTF.

This sequence joins TRBV28 and TRBJ1-2; 9 bases fit TRBD1. The germline gives CDR1 MDHEN, CDR2 SYDVKM. The CDR3 consists of 16 residues. The V gene end was trimmed by 5 bases and the J gene end by 6 bases; junction bases not matched to a gene: 13. The CDR3 DNA sequence: TGTGCCAGCAGTCGACTTAAGGACAGGGGTAAAAATGGCTACACCTTC. This sequence encodes CASSRLKDRGKNGYTF.

In this sample, this clone turned up once. The chain combines TRBV27 with TRBJ1-2; possibly TRBD1 for D (6 bases). CDR3 length: 13 residues. V was pared by 4 bases and J by 2 bases, with 8 bases between. Germline loops: CDR1 MNHEY, CDR2 SMNVEV (reference sequence). The CDR3 spells CASSSQGNYGYTF. DNA of the CDR3: TGTGCCAGCAGTTCTCAGGGGAACTATGGCTACACCTTC.